The 21 T cell receptor beta chains below come from one sample, sequenced in a study of tumor-infiltrating lymphocytes in primary liver carcinoma (dated by TCRdb to about 2017). TRIzol reagent was used to extract blood RNA from unsorted whole blood, while the DNeasy Blood & Tissue kit provided the germline DNA. The reads were generated on an Illumina HiSeq 2500. Starting from about 500 ng total RNA, TCRbeta-specific cDNA was produced by reverse transcription with a constant-region primer and ProtoScript II reverse transcriptase. Three nested multiplex PCR rounds, following a slightly modified ARM-PCR procedure, were used to build the TCRbeta libraries. The first two PCR rounds used multiplex TRBV1-TRBV30 forward primers with a Cbeta reverse primer, each for approximately 9 cycles. TCRdb passed the public sequencing reads through fastp at Q25 and MiXCR, retaining productive beta sequences. Entries are consolidated by CDR3 protein sequence, retaining the most common genes and DNA. Across this sample there are hundreds of thousands of distinct CDR3 sequences, with around three fifths seen only once. The ten largest account for roughly 9% of the sample.

Sequencing was performed on peripheral blood. Source of these receptors: a middle-aged man with primary liver carcinoma and hepatitis B virus infection.

Note on this clonotype: One junction end does not reproduce the germline sequence, and a read error may be involved. The chain carries TRBV11-1 and TRBJ2-6; D might be TRBD1 (6 bases). From germline, CDR1 is SGHAT and CDR2 FQDESV (reference sequence). This CDR3 is built from 15 residues. CDR3 bases: TGTGTCAGCAGCTTTGACAGGATCGGGGCCAACTTCCTGACTTTC. It encodes CVSSFDRIGANFLTF.

Concerning this clonotype: This may be a read error: a much more frequent sequence differs by one nucleotide. The chain joins TRBV6-5 to TRBJ1-1; no definite D call. This CDR3 comprises 14 residues. Per the germline V gene, CDR1 is MNHEY and CDR2 is SVGAGI. The V end was cut by 4 bases, the J end by 9 bases, with 18 bases between. The CDR3 is CASSSGEGRQKAFF. In DNA form, the CDR3 reads TGTGCCAGCAGTTCCGGGGAAGGACGGCAAAAAGCTTTCTTT.

The V gene is TRBV5-1, the J gene TRBJ2-7; D ambiguous. This CDR3 has 14 residues. CDR1 is SGHRS, CDR2 YFSETQ, per germline. Trimming removed 0 bases at V and 2 bases at J, with 9 bases between. The CDR3 nucleotides read TGCGCCAGCAGCTTGGGCGAAGTTACCTACGAGCAGTACTTC. Protein sequence: CASSLGEVTYEQYF.

The chain links TRBV6-4 to TRBJ2-3; D gene uncertain. Germline V gene lookup returns CDR1 MRHNA and CDR2 SNTAGT. Trimming pared 3 bases from V and 1 base from J, leaving 8 bases between. This CDR3 has 14 residues. CDR3 bases: TGTGCCAGCAGTGAACAGCCTGGCACAGATACGCAGTATTTT. Translating gives CASSEQPGTDTQYF.

This clonotype was counted only a few times. This sequence joins TRBV28 and TRBJ1-5, with no clear D. The ends were cut back, 8 bases at V and 0 bases at J, with 8 bases in the middle. The CDR3 covers 13 residues. Germline loops: CDR1 MDHEN, CDR2 SYDVKM. The CDR3 is CASAGYSNQPQHF. The CDR3, as DNA: TGTGCCAGCGCGGGTTATAGCAATCAGCCCCAGCATTTT.

The chain carries TRBV5-6 and TRBJ2-2; TRBD1 aligns across 9 bases. This CDR3 is built from 16 residues. The V gene end was trimmed by 6 bases and the J gene end by 4 bases; junction bases not matched to a gene: 10. CDR1 is SGHDT and CDR2 is YYEEEE in the germline V gene. In DNA form, the CDR3 reads TGTGCCAGCACCCTTCCGGGACAGGGTGGCACCGGGGAGCTGTTTTTT. Amino acids: CASTLPGQGGTGELFF.

This clonotype was observed once. The CDR3 sequence: CASSLGLAGRIGELFF. The CDR3 nucleotides read TGTGCCAGCAGCTTGGGACTAGCGGGGCGAATCGGGGAGCTGTTTTTT. The V gene is TRBV7-9, the J gene TRBJ2-2; TRBD2 agrees at 13 bases. V was pared by 3 bases and J by 7 bases, with 5 bases of the junction left unmatched. The length of the CDR3 is 16 residues. CDR1 and CDR2 from the germline V gene are SEHNR and FQNEAQ (reference sequence).

The rearrangement uses TRBV7-8 and TRBJ1-5; tentatively, D is TRBD1 (6 bases). The CDR3 is made up of 16 amino acids. In germline, CDR1 is SGHVS, CDR2 FQNEAQ. V gave up 5 bases and J gave up 1 base, with 15 bases separating them. CDR3 sequence reads: CASSKGAGASNQPQHF. CDR3 bases: TGTGCCAGCAGCAAAGGGGCGGGGGCAAGCAATCAGCCCCAGCATTTT.

This clonotype has at least ten counts. V is TRBV6-5 and J is TRBJ2-3; 8 bases match TRBD2. Germline CDR1 and CDR2: MNHEY and SVGAGI. The V segment lost 2 bases and the J segment 3 bases; nucleotides outside the gene matches: 4. The CDR3 spans 15 residues. The CDR3 reads CASSYPTGGTDTQYF. The CDR3 region has the DNA TGTGCCAGCAGTTACCCGACGGGGGGGACAGATACGCAGTATTTT.

This clonotype showed up just a few times. The chain joins TRBV18 to TRBJ2-3; the D is unclear. This CDR3 contains 13 residues. The germline V and J ends were trimmed by 4 bases and 2 bases, with 7 bases remaining between them. CDR1 and CDR2 (germline): KGHSH, LQKENI. CDR3 DNA sequence: TGTGCCAGCTCACGCGAGAACACAGATACGCAGTATTTT. The encoded protein is CASSRENTDTQYF.

This clonotype showed up just a few times. The chain uses TRBV11-2 and TRBJ2-3; D gene unclear. The germline CDR1 and CDR2 sequences are SGHAT and FQNNGV. V was pared by 6 bases and J by 1 base, with 11 bases between. This CDR3 spans 14 amino acids. This CDR3 reads CASSPLGRTDTQYF. As DNA, the CDR3 is TGTGCCAGCAGTCCCTTAGGCCGCACAGATACGCAGTATTTT.

This chain uses TRBV5-4 with TRBJ2-4; tentatively, D is TRBD2 (6 bases). This CDR3 spans 14 amino acids. Germline-derived CDR1 and CDR2 are SGHNT and YYREEE (reference sequence). V gave up 5 bases and J gave up 5 bases, with 14 bases separating them. The CDR3 loop reads CASSPISGQNIQYF. Written as DNA, the CDR3 is TGTGCCAGCAGTCCGATTAGCGGCCAAAACATTCAGTACTTC. Variable domain in full (rest from reference TRBV5-4 and TRBJ2-4): ETGVTQSPTHLIKTRGQQVTLRCSSQSGHNTVSWYQQALGQGPQFIFQYYREEENGRGNFPPRFSGLQFPNYSSELNVNALELDDSALYLCASSPISGQNIQYFGAGTRLSVL.

Concerning this clonotype: One end of the junction is discordant with germline, which a read error may explain. The chain is built from TRBV10-3 and TRBJ2-2; 8 bases map to TRBD1. The CDR3 runs to 14 residues. Per germline, CDR1 ENHRY and CDR2 SYGVKD. The CDR3 loop reads CTIRGQGNTGELFF. As DNA, the CDR3 is TGTACCATCCGAGGACAGGGGAACACCGGGGAGCTGTTTTTT.

This clonotype was counted once. The genes are TRBV7-9 and TRBJ1-4, with 9 bases that match TRBD1. The CDR3 totals 14 residues. Germline CDR1 reads SEHNR; CDR2 reads FQNEAQ (reference sequence). The V segment lost 3 bases and the J segment 8 bases; nucleotides outside the gene matches: 4. The CDR3 region is CASSFGQGTEKLFF. The CDR3 DNA sequence: TGTGCCAGCAGCTTTGGACAGGGGACCGAAAAACTGTTTTTT.

With respect to this clonotype: As the CDR3 is not closed by the conserved phenylalanine or tryptophan, this likely results from a read error. The gene calls are TRBV29-1 and TRBJ2-2; either TRBD1 or TRBD2 may fit D (5 bases each). The germline gives CDR1 SQVTM, CDR2 ANQGSEA. CDR3 length: 13 residues. The CDR3 DNA reads as TGCAGCGTGGACACGGGGAACACCGGGAAGCTGTTTCTT. Its protein is CSVDTGNTGKLFL.

On this clonotype itself: Because the CDR3 is missing its conserved closing phenylalanine or tryptophan, this is likely a read error. The chain recombines TRBV5-1 with TRBJ2-2; D is unresolved. This CDR3 comprises 13 residues. V lost 0 bases and J lost 4, with 4 bases in between. Germline V gene lookup returns CDR1 SGHRS and CDR2 YFSETQ. CDR3 DNA sequence: TGCGCCAGCAGCTTGGTCGGCACCGGGGAGCTGTTTTCT. Its translation is CASSLVGTGELFS.

This chain connects TRBV19 to TRBJ2-3; D is ambiguous. Trimming removed 5 bases from V and 0 bases from J, with 12 bases in between. The CDR3 runs 15 residues. Per the germline V gene, CDR1 is LNHDA and CDR2 is SQIVND (reference sequence). The CDR3 coding sequence is TGTGCCAGTAGTCCAGACGTATCTAGCACAGATACGCAGTATTTT. Amino acids: CASSPDVSSTDTQYF.

This clonotype was observed a few times. V gene TRBV14 combines with J gene TRBJ2-7; 8 bases map to TRBD2. CDR1 is SGHDN, CDR2 FVKESK, per germline. The CDR3 has 16 residues. With 7 bases clipped from V and 0 bases from J, the junction kept 11 bases outside the gene matches. The CDR3 spells CASTLGGSGSSYEQYF. The DNA for the CDR3 is TGTGCCAGCACCCTAGGGGGGAGCGGGAGCTCCTACGAGCAGTACTTC.

The chain links TRBV12-3 or TRBV12-4 to TRBJ2-1; 12 bases are a match to TRBD2. CDR3 length: 16 residues. V gave up 7 bases and J gave up 10 bases; unmatched junction bases: 14. The DNA for the CDR3 is TGTGCCAGCAACGGAGGACTAGCGGGATCATGCAACGAGCAGTTCTTC. Residues: CASNGGLAGSCNEQFF.

The CDR3 region is CASSGVGNSAEAFF. CDR3 bases: TGTGCCAGCAGTGGAGTAGGTAATAGCGCTGAAGCTTTCTTT. The V gene is TRBV6-1, the J gene TRBJ1-1; D not certain. Germline values: CDR1 MNHNS, CDR2 SASEGT. CDR3 length: 14 amino acids. Trimming removed 4 bases at V and 6 bases at J, with 15 bases between.

As for this clonotype: A read error is possible here, since a much larger clone lies one base away. The CDR3 region has the DNA TGTGCCAGCAGTGGTAGGTTGACTAGCGGGGGGTCCTACGAGCAGTACTTC. It is translated as CASSGRLTSGGSYEQYF. This chain uses TRBV6-1 with TRBJ2-7; 13 bases are shared with TRBD2. CDR1 is MNHNS, CDR2 SASEGT, per germline. This CDR3 comprises 17 residues. V lost 4 bases and J lost 1; bases outside the gene matches: 7.